These 21 T cell receptor beta chains came from one sample sequenced in a study of Graves' ophthalmopathy and Graves' hyperthyroidism. The sequenced template was RNA, covering the TCR beta CDR3 region. HTBI-primed first-round RT-PCR preceded second-round multiplex PCR. TCRdb itself ran the multiplex PCR reads through MiXCR, one entry per CDR3 protein. Among roughly 220,000 distinct CDR3 sequences listed, 40% to 50% were seen once. The sequenced sample consisted of peripheral blood. Source of these receptors: an adult man with Graves' ophthalmopathy.

This clonotype showed up just a few times. The V gene is TRBV24-1, the J gene TRBJ1-5; D is perhaps TRBD1 (5 bases). Germline V gene sequence: CDR1 KGHDR, CDR2 SFDVKD. This CDR3 contains 15 residues. Deletions cut 0 bases from V and 5 bases from J, with 10 bases between. CDR3 in amino acids: CATSDLQGGDQPQHF. CDR3 DNA: TGTGCCACCAGTGATTTGCAGGGTGGCGATCAGCCCCAGCATTTT.

V usage is TRBV18 and J usage is TRBJ2-5, with D maybe TRBD1 (6 bases). The germline V gene encodes CDR1 KGHSH and CDR2 LQKENI. V lost 0 bases to trimming and J lost 0 bases, with 8 bases between them. There are 15 residues in the CDR3. CDR3 coding DNA: TGTGCCAGCTCACCACCTGACAGGTACCAAGAGACCCAGTACTTC. The encoded protein is CASSPPDRYQETQYF.

V usage is TRBV25-1 and J usage is TRBJ2-2; unclear D gene. CDR1 and CDR2 from the germline V gene are MGHDK and SYGVNS. V lost 2 bases to trimming and J lost 0 bases, with 10 bases between them. The CDR3 covers 16 residues. The CDR3 nucleotides read TGTGCCAGCAGTGAAACCCCTCGGGCGAACACCGGGGAGCTGTTTTTT. Translated: CASSETPRANTGELFF.

The genes are TRBV6-5 and TRBJ1-1, with D uncertain. This CDR3 is 13 amino acids long. Trimming stripped 8 bases from V and 3 bases from J, with 13 bases between. The germline CDR1 and CDR2 sequences are MNHEY and SVGAGI. CDR3 region: CASRPNMDTEAFF. Here the CDR3 DNA reads TGTGCCAGCCGCCCGAACATGGACACTGAAGCTTTCTTT.

The V call is TRBV4-1, the J call TRBJ1-4; perhaps TRBD1 as D (6 bases). This CDR3 has 17 residues. Trimming pared 0 bases from V and 0 bases from J, leaving 11 bases between. Germline V lookup: CDR1 MGHRA, CDR2 YSYEKL. CDR3 protein: CASSQDLPGATNEKLFF. Here the CDR3 DNA reads TGCGCCAGCAGCCAAGATCTTCCAGGGGCAACTAATGAAAAACTGTTTTTT.

The CDR3 reads CASSQYRGTAETQYF. DNA for the CDR3: TGTGCCAGCAGCCAATACAGGGGGACGGCTGAGACCCAGTACTTC. J is TRBJ2-5 and V is TRBV14; 8 nucleotides align to TRBD1. The CDR3 is made up of 15 amino acids. J gave up 5 bases and V 2 bases, and 7 bases lay outside the gene matches. Germline V lookup: CDR1 SGHDN, CDR2 FVKESK.

With respect to this clonotype: Germline and junction disagree at one end, which may indicate a read error. The CDR3 region is CASSLEDF. The CDR3 bases are TGTGCCAGCAGTTTGGAAGACTTC. The J gene is TRBJ2-7, the V gene TRBV12-3 or TRBV12-4; D call uncertain. The length of the CDR3 is 8 residues.

The J gene is TRBJ1-5, the V gene TRBV2, with TRBD1 matching over 8 bases. V was clipped by 6 bases and J by 4 bases; unmatched bases: 8. The CDR3 spans 15 residues. In germline, CDR1 is SNHLY, CDR2 FYNNEI. CDR3: CASSVDRGENQPQHF. Here the CDR3 DNA reads TGTGCCAGCAGCGTCGACAGGGGAGAAAATCAGCCCCAGCATTTT.

The chain combines TRBV29-1 with TRBJ2-5, with D possibly TRBD2 on 6 matching bases. The germline V gene encodes CDR1 SQVTM and CDR2 ANQGSEA. This CDR3 region has 15 residues. V was cut by 7 bases and J by 2 bases, with 20 bases left in between. The DNA of the CDR3 is TGCAGCGGCCAACCGGGACTGACTGGGCAAGAGACCCAGTACTTC. It codes for CSGQPGLTGQETQYF.

This clonotype has just a few counts. The rearrangement uses TRBV7-9 and TRBJ1-1, with 7 bases fitting TRBD1. Germline V gives CDR1 SEHNR, CDR2 FQNEAQ (reference sequence). Losses at the gene ends were 1 base for V and 5 bases for J; bases not matched to a gene: 4. CDR3 length equals 14 residues. The CDR3 loop reads CASSLDRGTTEAFF. In nucleotides, the CDR3 is TGTGCCAGCAGCTTAGACAGGGGAACGACTGAAGCTTTCTTT.

As concerns this clonotype: Sequence at one end of the junction differs from germline and may be a read error. V is TRBV9 and J is TRBJ1-4; 9 nucleotides match TRBD1. The CDR3 is made up of 15 amino acids. Germline V gene sequence: CDR1 SGDLS, CDR2 YYNGEE. The CDR3 is CASSSTGGRAEKLVF. CDR3 DNA: TGTGCCAGCAGCTCAACAGGGGGCCGGGCTGAAAAACTGGTTTTT.

This sequence joins TRBV29-1 and TRBJ1-2; tentative D call: TRBD1 (5 bases). The ends were cut back, 6 bases at V and 4 bases at J, with 24 bases in the middle. Germline V gene sequence: CDR1 SQVTM, CDR2 ANQGSEA. This CDR3 comprises 16 residues. The CDR3 region is CSVRLAGVGDPYGYTF. DNA for the CDR3: TGCAGCGTAAGGCTAGCGGGAGTCGGGGACCCCTATGGCTACACCTTC.

The rearrangement uses TRBV3-1 and TRBJ1-1; D gene ambiguous. V lost 8 bases, J lost 4 bases, and 17 bases lay in between. There are 14 residues in the CDR3. The germline CDR1 and CDR2 sequences are LGHDT and YNNKEL (reference sequence). The DNA for the CDR3 is TGTGCCAGCGCCGCCCCTCTGGTCGGCACTGAAGCTTTCTTT. It yields the protein CASAAPLVGTEAFF. Based on the CDR3 plus reference TRBV3-1 and TRBJ1-1, the full variable domain is DTAVSQTPKYLVTQMGNDKSIKCEQNLGHDTMYWYKQDSKKFLKIMFSYNNKELIINETVPNRFSPKSPDKAHLNLHINSLELGDSAVYFCASAAPLVGTEAFFGQGTRLTVV.

The chain carries TRBV9 and TRBJ1-5; D is unclear. The germline V and J ends were trimmed by 0 bases and 6 bases, with 13 bases remaining between them. From germline, CDR1 is SGDLS and CDR2 YYNGEE. CDR3 size: 15 residues. CDR3 protein: CASSVGEGMGQPQHF. Here the CDR3 DNA reads TGTGCCAGCAGCGTAGGTGAAGGGATGGGTCAGCCCCAGCATTTT.

The chain is built from TRBV7-2 and TRBJ1-1, with 8 positions matching TRBD1. The CDR3 has 14 amino acids. With 1 base clipped from V and 4 bases from J, the junction kept 2 bases outside the gene matches. Germline assignment: CDR1 SGHTA and CDR2 FQGNSA. The CDR3: CASSLVGQGTEAFF. The DNA of the CDR3 is TGTGCCAGCAGCTTAGTTGGACAGGGCACTGAAGCTTTCTTT.

Written as DNA, the CDR3 is TGCAGCGTGTCCGGGACGGACTATGGCTACACCTTC. Translation: CSVSGTDYGYTF. The chain couples TRBV29-1 to TRBJ1-2, with D perhaps matching TRBD1 (5 bases). Germline V gene data show CDR1 as SQVTM and CDR2 as ANQGSEA. Trimming removed 6 bases at V and 3 bases at J, with 11 bases between. The CDR3 is 12 residues long. The full variable domain, in which reference TRBV29-1 and TRBJ1-2 provide the parts outside the CDR3, is SAVISQKPSRDICQRGTSLTIQCQVDSQVTMMFWYRQQPGQSLTLIATANQGSEATYESGFVIDKFPISRPNLTFSTLTVSNMSPEDSSIYLCSVSGTDYGYTFGSGTRLTVV.

This clonotype was counted at least ten times. This rearrangement joins TRBV6-5 to TRBJ2-5, with D perhaps TRBD1 (6 bases). CDR1 is MNHEY, CDR2 SVGAGI, per germline. The V end lost 5 bases, the J end lost 1 base, and 11 bases lay between the germline ends. This CDR3 spans 14 amino acids. CDR3 in amino acids: CASSEDSFQETQYF. For the CDR3, the DNA is TGTGCCAGCAGTGAGGACAGCTTCCAAGAGACCCAGTACTTC.

This clonotype was seen only a few times. The V call is TRBV9, the J call TRBJ2-5, with D perhaps TRBD2 (5 bases). V was clipped by 4 bases and J by 5 bases, with 15 bases between them. The CDR3 runs 14 residues. Looked up from germline, CDR1 is SGDLS and CDR2 is YYNGEE. The CDR3 DNA is TGTGCCAGCAGCTTAGTTTTCCGGAGGGAGACCCAGTACTTC. As protein: CASSLVFRRETQYF.

This clonotype was detected a few times. The rearrangement uses TRBV20-1 and TRBJ1-2; D is unclear. Trimming removed 5 bases from V and 8 bases from J, with 15 bases in between. In germline, CDR1 is DFQATT, CDR2 SNEGSKA (reference sequence). The CDR3 covers 12 residues. As DNA, the CDR3 is TGCAGTGCTGGAGTTGGAGAGGGCGGCTACACCTTC. Protein: CSAGVGEGGYTF.

The chain is built from TRBV6-2 or TRBV6-3 and TRBJ2-7, with 9 positions matching TRBD2. V shed 10 bases and J 1 base; nucleotides not matched to a gene: 14. The germline V gene encodes CDR1 MNHEY and CDR2 SVGEGT. The CDR3 is 16 residues long. The CDR3 region is CATKGLATPPSYEQYF. The CDR3 nucleotides read TGTGCCACAAAGGGACTAGCAACTCCCCCATCCTACGAGCAGTACTTC.

The rearrangement uses TRBV7-9 and TRBJ2-7; 12 bases match TRBD2. Germline V gene data show CDR1 as SEHNR and CDR2 as FQNEAQ (reference sequence). CDR3 length equals 15 residues. Trimming at V came to 5 bases and at J to 4 bases, leaving 6 bases not matched to a gene. CDR3 sequence (DNA): TGTGCCAGCAGCATACTAGCGGGGGGACGTTACGAGCAGTACTTC. Encoded protein: CASSILAGGRYEQYF.